This paragraph covers one T cell receptor (beta chain) sequence. The data stem from a study of blood T cells in healthy people across ages. Germline V gene sequence: CDR1 MNHEY, CDR2 SMNVEV (reference sequence). V was shortened by 6 bases and J by 3 bases, with 6 bases between the two germline ends. The CDR3 sequence is 12 residues long. Together with a sample-barcoded 5' primer, a J-beta primer mix was included in a second PCR lasting about 7 to 11 cycles. TCRdb re-derived calls from the 5' RACE reads in MiXCR, one entry per CDR3 protein. The sample carries some 1.7 million distinct CDR3 sequences, 28% recorded once. The authors extracted at least 6 micrograms of total RNA per sample.

Sequencing used blood. The TCR originated in a woman aged 25 to 45 in good health. This chain connects TRBV27 to TRBJ1-5; no reliable D call. This chain's CDR3 is CASREDNQPQHF. The CDR3 coding sequence is TGTGCCAGCAGGGAGGACAATCAGCCCCAGCATTTT.